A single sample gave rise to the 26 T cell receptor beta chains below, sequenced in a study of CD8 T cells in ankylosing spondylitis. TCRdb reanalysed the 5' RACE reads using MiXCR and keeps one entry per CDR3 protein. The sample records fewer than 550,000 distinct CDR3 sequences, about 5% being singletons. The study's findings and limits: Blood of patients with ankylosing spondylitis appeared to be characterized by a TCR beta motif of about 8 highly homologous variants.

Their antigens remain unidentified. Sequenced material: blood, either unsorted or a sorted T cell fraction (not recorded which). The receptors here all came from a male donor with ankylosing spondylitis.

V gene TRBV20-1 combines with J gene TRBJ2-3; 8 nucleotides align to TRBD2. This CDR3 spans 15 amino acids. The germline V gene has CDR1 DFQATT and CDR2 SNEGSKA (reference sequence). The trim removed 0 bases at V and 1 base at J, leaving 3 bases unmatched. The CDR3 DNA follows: TGCAGTGCTAGAGAGTCACTAGCGGGCACAGATACGCAGTATTTT. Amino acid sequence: CSARESLAGTDTQYF.

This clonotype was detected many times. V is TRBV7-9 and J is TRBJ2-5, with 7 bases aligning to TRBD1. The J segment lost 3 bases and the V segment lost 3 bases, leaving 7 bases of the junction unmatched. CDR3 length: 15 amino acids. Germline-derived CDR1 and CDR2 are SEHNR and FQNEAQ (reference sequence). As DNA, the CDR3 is TGTGCCAGCAGCTTCCGGACAGGCGAGAAAGAGACCCAGTACTTC. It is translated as CASSFRTGEKETQYF.

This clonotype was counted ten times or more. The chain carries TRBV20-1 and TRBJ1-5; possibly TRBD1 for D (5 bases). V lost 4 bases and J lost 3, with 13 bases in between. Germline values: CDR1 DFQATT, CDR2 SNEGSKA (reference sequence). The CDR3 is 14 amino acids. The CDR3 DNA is TGCAGTGCTAATTCTGGGACCCTCAATCAGCCCCAGCATTTT. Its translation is CSANSGTLNQPQHF.

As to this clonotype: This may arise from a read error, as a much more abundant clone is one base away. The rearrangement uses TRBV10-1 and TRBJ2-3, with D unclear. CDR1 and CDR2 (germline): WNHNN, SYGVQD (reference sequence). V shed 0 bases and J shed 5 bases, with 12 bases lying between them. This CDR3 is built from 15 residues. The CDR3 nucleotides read TGCGCCAGCAGTGAGTCGACCCGAGAAGGAGATACGCAGTATTTT. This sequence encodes CASSESTREGDTQYF.

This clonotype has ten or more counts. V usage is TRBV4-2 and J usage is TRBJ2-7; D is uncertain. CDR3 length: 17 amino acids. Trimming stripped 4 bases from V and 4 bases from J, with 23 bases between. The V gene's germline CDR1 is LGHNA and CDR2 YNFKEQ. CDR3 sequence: CASSRERSAAIPYEQYF. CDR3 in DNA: TGTGCCAGCAGCCGGGAACGCAGCGCCGCCATCCCTTACGAGCAGTACTTC.

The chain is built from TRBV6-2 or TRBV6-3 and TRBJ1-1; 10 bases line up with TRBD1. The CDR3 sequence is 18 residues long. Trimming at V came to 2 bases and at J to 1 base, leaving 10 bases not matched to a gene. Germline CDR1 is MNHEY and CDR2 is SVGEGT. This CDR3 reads CASSYRVGTGASNTEAFF. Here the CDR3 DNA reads TGTGCCAGCAGTTACCGCGTGGGGACAGGGGCCTCGAACACTGAAGCTTTCTTT.

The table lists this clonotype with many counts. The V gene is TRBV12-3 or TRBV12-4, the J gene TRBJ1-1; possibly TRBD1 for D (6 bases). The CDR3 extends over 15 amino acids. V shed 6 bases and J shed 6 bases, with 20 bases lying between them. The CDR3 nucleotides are TGTGCCAGCAGCGACAAACCAGGACAGCCTCCTGAAGCTTTCTTT. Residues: CASSDKPGQPPEAFF.

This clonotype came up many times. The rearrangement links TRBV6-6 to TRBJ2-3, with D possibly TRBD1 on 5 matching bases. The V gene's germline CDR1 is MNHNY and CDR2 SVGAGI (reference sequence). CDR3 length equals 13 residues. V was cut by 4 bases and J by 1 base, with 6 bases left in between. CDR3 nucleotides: TGTGCCAGCAGTTGGGGCCGCACAGATACGCAGTATTTT. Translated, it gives CASSWGRTDTQYF.

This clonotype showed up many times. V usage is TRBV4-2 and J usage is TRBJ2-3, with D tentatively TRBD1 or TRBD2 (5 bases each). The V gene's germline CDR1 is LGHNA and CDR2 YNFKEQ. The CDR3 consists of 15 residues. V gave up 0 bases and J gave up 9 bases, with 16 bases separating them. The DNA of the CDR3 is TGTGCCAGCAGCCAAGAGGGACGAGGGCGCGAAACGCAGTATTTT. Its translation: CASSQEGRGRETQYF.

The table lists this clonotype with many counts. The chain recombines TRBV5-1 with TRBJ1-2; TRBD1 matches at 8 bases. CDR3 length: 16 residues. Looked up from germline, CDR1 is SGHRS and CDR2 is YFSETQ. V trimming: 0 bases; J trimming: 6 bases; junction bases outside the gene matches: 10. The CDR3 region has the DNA TGCGCCAGCAGCTTGGCCCGGGCAGGGGGCGCCCATGGCTACACCTTC. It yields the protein CASSLARAGGAHGYTF.

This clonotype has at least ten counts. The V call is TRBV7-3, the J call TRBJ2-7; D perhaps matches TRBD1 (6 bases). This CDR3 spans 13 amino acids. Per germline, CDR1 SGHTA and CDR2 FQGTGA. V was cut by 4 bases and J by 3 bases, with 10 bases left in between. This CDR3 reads CASSYGTYYEQYF. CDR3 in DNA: TGTGCCAGCAGCTACGGGACATACTACGAGCAGTACTTC.

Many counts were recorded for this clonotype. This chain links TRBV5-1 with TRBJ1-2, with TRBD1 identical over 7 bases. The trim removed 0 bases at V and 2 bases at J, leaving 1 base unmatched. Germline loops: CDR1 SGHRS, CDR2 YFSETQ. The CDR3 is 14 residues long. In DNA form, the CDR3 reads TGCGCCAGCAGCTTGGGGGACAGCAACTATGGCTACACCTTC. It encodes CASSLGDSNYGYTF.

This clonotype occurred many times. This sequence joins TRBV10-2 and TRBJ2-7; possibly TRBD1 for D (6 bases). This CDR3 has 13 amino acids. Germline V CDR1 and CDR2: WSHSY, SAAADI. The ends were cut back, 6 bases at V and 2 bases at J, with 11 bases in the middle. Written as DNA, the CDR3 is TGCGCCAGCAGCGACAGGAATACCTACGAGCAGTACTTC. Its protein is CASSDRNTYEQYF.

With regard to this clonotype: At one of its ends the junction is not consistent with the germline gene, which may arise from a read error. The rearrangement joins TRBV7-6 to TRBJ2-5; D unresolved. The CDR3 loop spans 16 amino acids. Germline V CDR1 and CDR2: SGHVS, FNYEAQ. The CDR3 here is CASSPTLRDRQETRYF. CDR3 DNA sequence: TGTGCCAGCAGCCCTACCCTCCGAGACCGCCAAGAGACCCGGTACTTC.

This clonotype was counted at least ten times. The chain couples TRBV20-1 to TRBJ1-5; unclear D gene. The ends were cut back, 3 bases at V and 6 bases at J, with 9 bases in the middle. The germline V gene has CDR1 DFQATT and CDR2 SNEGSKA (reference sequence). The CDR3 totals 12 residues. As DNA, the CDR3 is TGCAGTGCTAGGCGGCGGGGTCAGCCCCAGCATTTT. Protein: CSARRRGQPQHF.

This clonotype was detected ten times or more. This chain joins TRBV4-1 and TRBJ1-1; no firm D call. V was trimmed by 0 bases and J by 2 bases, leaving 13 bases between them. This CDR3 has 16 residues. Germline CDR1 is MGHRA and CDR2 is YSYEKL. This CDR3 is CASSQDDRMINTEAFF. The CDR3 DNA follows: TGCGCCAGCAGCCAAGATGACCGTATGATAAACACTGAAGCTTTCTTT.

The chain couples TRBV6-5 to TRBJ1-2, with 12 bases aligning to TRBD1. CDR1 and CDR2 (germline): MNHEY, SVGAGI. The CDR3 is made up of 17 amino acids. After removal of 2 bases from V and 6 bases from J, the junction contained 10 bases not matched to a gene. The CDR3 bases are TGTGCCAGCAGTTACAGATCGGGACAGGGGGCATTGAATGGCTACACCTTC. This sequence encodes CASSYRSGQGALNGYTF.

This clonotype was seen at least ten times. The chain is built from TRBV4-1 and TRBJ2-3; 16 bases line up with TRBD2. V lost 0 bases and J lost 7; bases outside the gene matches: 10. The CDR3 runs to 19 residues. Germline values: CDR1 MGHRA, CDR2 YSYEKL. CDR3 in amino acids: CASSQDGGTSGREGYTQYF. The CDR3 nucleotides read TGCGCCAGCAGCCAAGATGGTGGGACTAGCGGGAGGGAGGGATATACGCAGTATTTT.

The CDR3 coding sequence is TGTGCCAGCAGCTTCGGGACTAGCGCCCTATATAAGCAGTTCTTC. This translates into CASSFGTSALYKQFF. The chain uses TRBV7-2 and TRBJ2-1; TRBD2 matches 10 bases. Germline V gene sequence: CDR1 SGHTA, CDR2 FQGNSA. V gave up 3 bases and J gave up 11 bases; unmatched junction bases: 10. This CDR3 is 15 amino acids long.

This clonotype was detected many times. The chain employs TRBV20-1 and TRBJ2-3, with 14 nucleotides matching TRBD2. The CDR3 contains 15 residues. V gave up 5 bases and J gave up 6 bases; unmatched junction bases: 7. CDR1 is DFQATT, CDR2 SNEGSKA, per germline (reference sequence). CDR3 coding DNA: TGCAGTGCTCCGACTAGCGGGGGGGCCTACGATACGCAGTATTTT. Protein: CSAPTSGGAYDTQYF.

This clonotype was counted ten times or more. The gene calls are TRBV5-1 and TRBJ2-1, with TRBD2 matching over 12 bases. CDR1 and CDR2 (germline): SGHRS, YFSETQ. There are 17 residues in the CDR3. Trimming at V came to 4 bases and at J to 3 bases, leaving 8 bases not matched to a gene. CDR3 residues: CASSGRLAGEYYNEQFF. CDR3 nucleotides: TGCGCCAGCAGCGGAAGACTAGCGGGGGAGTACTACAATGAGCAGTTCTTC.

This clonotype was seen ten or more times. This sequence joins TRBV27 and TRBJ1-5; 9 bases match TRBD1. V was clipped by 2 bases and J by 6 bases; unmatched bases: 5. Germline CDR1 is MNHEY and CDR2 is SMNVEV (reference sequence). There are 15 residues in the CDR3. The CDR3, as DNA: TGTGCCAGCAGTTTAGGACAGGGGAGGCGTCAGCCCCAGCATTTT. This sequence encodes CASSLGQGRRQPQHF.

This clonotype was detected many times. As DNA, the CDR3 is TGTGCCAGCAGCGGAGGTGGGAGATCCTACGAGCAGTACTTC. This sequence encodes CASSGGGRSYEQYF. The chain recombines TRBV9 with TRBJ2-7; D possibly corresponds to TRBD2 (5 bases). V was trimmed by 3 bases and J by 1 base, leaving 11 bases between them. CDR1 is SGDLS and CDR2 is YYNGEE in the germline V gene. The CDR3 length is 14 residues.

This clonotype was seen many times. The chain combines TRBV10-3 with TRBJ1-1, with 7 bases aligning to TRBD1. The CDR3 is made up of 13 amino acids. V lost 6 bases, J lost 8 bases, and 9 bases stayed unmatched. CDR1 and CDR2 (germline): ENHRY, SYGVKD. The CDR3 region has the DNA TGTGCCATCAGGGGAACAGGGGCCCCGGAAGCTTTCTTT. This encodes CAIRGTGAPEAFF.

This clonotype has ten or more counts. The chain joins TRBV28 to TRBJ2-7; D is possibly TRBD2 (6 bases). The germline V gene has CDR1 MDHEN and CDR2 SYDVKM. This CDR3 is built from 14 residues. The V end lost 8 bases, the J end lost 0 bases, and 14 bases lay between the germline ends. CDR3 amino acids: CASSPEGSSYEQYF. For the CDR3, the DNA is TGTGCCAGCTCACCGGAGGGGAGCTCCTACGAGCAGTACTTC.

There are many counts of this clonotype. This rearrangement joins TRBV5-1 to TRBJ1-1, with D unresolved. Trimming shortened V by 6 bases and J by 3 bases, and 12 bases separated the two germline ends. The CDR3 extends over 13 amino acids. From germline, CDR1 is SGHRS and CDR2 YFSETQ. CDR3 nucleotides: TGCGCCAGCATGGTGAGCCCTGACACTGAAGCTTTCTTT. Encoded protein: CASMVSPDTEAFF.